What follows describes a single TCR beta chain. No cognate antigen has been identified for it. No quality values exist for individual bases; no much larger clone is one base distant. The entry originates in a study of post-analysis software for immune sequencing data (dated by TCRdb to 2013 to 2016). Notes on the research overall: Relapsing-remitting, secondary progressive and progressive-relapsing multiple sclerosis were recorded as disease courses, and subtype annotation was lacking for some patients. The multiple sclerosis patient repertoires were compared with approximately 11 previously published healthy control repertoires from donors aged about 6 to 26 years. A subset of samples was prepared in parallel using single-end sample barcoding, then pooled and co-amplified after Illumina adapter ligation. Broader findings and caveats from the paper: The control group was slightly older than the multiple sclerosis patient group. Strong co-clustering of samples prepared in the same batch was shown by direct clustering with F measure, prompting a batch-effect correction. Compared with controls, multiple sclerosis patients had significantly lower normalized Chao1 diversity, a finding suggesting substantial peripheral T-cell clonal expansion.

To demonstrate the VDJtools post-analysis software, TCR beta repertoires were profiled from the peripheral blood of about 13 young patients with multiple sclerosis. The multiple sclerosis patients were children and adolescents between roughly 6 and 15 years of age. Library generation was performed with PCR. The reads were generated on an Illumina HiSeq 2500. To reduce PCR and sequencing biases, unique molecular identifiers were incorporated into the TCR beta cDNA libraries. Some 500,000 cDNA molecules were obtained for every 1 to 10 million input T cells, so each molecule roughly corresponded to one T cell. The same protocol used for the earlier healthy control dataset was applied to prepare and sequence the patient libraries. Within a given batch, samples were prepared together, multiplexed and sequenced on the same HiSeq lane. Regarding the original processing steps: Raw barcoded reads were processed with MIGEC, and single-read molecular identifier groups were discarded before consensus assembly and CDR3 extraction. Clonotype tables were post-analysed with VDJtools, normalizing diversity by down-sampling all datasets to the smallest sample size. Repertoire overlap clustering matched CDR3 amino acid but not nucleotide sequences to correct batch-related cross-sample contamination. TCRdb passed the public sequencing reads through fastp at Q25 and MiXCR, retaining productive beta sequences. Each CDR3 protein appears once, grouped with its most common genes and DNA. V and J calls and clone size were set by TCRdb, not the authors. The sample yields hundreds of thousands of distinct CDR3 sequences; approximately 60% were counted once. The ten largest clones represent over 9% of the sample.

The TCR comes from a girl under 10 years old with multiple sclerosis. The sample comprised blood.

The nucleotide sequence reads as follows: TGTGCCAGCTCAACGACCAGGGAACAGTCTGGGGCCAACGTCCTGACTTTC. The encoded protein is CASSTTREQSGANVLTF. The rearrangement joined TRBV18 to TRBJ2-6; TRBD1 could be the D gene, as 5 bases match. The germline ends are 15 bases apart after V is trimmed by 5 bases and J by 1 base. The CDR3 goes from the cysteine to the phenylalanine over 17 residues. CDR3 DNA only is kept here, 51 bases in frame from base 1. Reading the germline V gene gives CDR1 KGHSH and CDR2 LQKENI.